These 25 T cell receptor beta chains share one sample of origin, sequenced in a study of T cell responses to AZD1222 COVID-19 vaccine. TCRdb keeps only in-frame clones here, not all; method: immunoSEQ multiplex PCR. The sample holds roughly 130,000 clones, around nine tenths seen once. Sample: peripheral blood, taken on day 0 of AZD1222 vaccination. The source of these receptors is an adult in good health.

This chain uses TRBV10-3 with TRBJ1-5; a weak D match, TRBD1 (6 bases). The CDR3 extends over 15 amino acids. The germline V gene encodes CDR1 ENHRY and CDR2 SYGVKD. Trimming cost V 2 bases and J 5 bases, with 13 bases left between them. CDR3 in amino acids: CAISEGGLGDQPQHF. DNA for the CDR3: TGTGCCATCAGTGAGGGGGGGCTCGGGGATCAGCCCCAGCATTTT.

This chain uses TRBV7-3 with TRBJ2-7; tentative D call: TRBD1 (5 bases). The CDR3 length is 13 residues. V was cut by 4 bases and J by 1 base, with 8 bases left in between. Germline V gene data show CDR1 as SGHTA and CDR2 as FQGTGA. The CDR3, as DNA: TGTGCCAGCAGCTCGACAGATTCCTACGAGCAGTACTTC. Residues: CASSSTDSYEQYF.

J is TRBJ2-5 and V is TRBV6-6; 11 bases match TRBD2. Trimming cost V 6 bases and J 5 bases; bases outside gene matches: 8. Germline lookup yields CDR1 MNHNY and CDR2 SVGAGI (reference sequence). The CDR3 covers 15 residues. The CDR3 protein is CASRLPSGRRETQYF. The CDR3 bases are TGTGCCAGCAGGCTTCCTAGCGGGAGGAGGGAGACCCAGTACTTC.

V usage is TRBV18 and J usage is TRBJ2-7; 7 nucleotides align to TRBD1. V lost 6 bases, J lost 7 bases, and 9 bases stayed unmatched. Germline V gene sequence: CDR1 KGHSH, CDR2 LQKENI. The CDR3 extends over 13 amino acids. DNA for the CDR3: TGTGCCAGCTCGAGGGACAGCACACGTGAGCAGTACGTC. This translates into CASSRDSTREQYV.

The gene calls are TRBV5-6 and TRBJ1-4; perhaps TRBD1 as D (5 bases). The CDR3 sequence is 15 residues long. In germline, CDR1 is SGHDT, CDR2 YYEEEE. The V end was cut by 0 bases, the J end by 7 bases, with 13 bases between. Here the CDR3 reads CASSLAWAGGEKLFF. The CDR3 region has the DNA TGTGCCAGCAGCTTGGCTTGGGCCGGGGGTGAAAAACTGTTTTTT.

CDR3 DNA: TGTGCCAGCAGCCGCTCGTCTTGGGGGACAGGGGCCACAGATACGCAGTATTTT. It specifies CASSRSSWGTGATDTQYF. The chain carries TRBV7-8 and TRBJ2-3; 10 bases are shared with TRBD1. The CDR3 loop spans 18 amino acids. CDR1 is SGHVS, CDR2 FQNEAQ, per germline. V shed 5 bases and J 2 bases; nucleotides not matched to a gene: 13.

This chain links TRBV9 with TRBJ2-7; TRBD1 matches at 9 bases. Looked up from germline, CDR1 is SGDLS and CDR2 is YYNGEE. The CDR3 spans 15 residues. J lost 3 bases, V lost 4 bases, and 8 bases had no gene match. In DNA form, the CDR3 reads TGTGCCAGCAGCCTAAGGGGACAGGGAAACTACGAGCAGTACTTC. It is translated as CASSLRGQGNYEQYF.

This clone was detected only a few times. The chain joins TRBV6-1 to TRBJ1-2; possible D gene TRBD1, 5 bases. Trimming removed 0 bases from V and 2 bases from J, with 13 bases in between. CDR1 is MNHNS, CDR2 SASEGT, per germline. The CDR3 is 16 residues long. CDR3 sequence: CASSEAGTSGNYGYTF. The CDR3 DNA reads TGTGCCAGCAGTGAAGCTGGGACTAGTGGGAACTATGGCTACACCTTC.

The chain couples TRBV19 to TRBJ1-4, with D possibly TRBD1 on 5 matching bases. The CDR3 spans 14 residues. In germline, CDR1 is LNHDA, CDR2 SQIVND (reference sequence). V was cut by 3 bases and J by 7 bases, with 12 bases left in between. DNA of the CDR3: TGTGCCAGTAGTATGGTCGGGGGTGGTGAAAAACTGTTTTTT. This encodes CASSMVGGGEKLFF.

The chain joins TRBV6-2 or TRBV6-3 to TRBJ2-7, with D possibly being TRBD1 (6 bases). The V end lost 2 bases, the J end lost 6 bases, and 14 bases lay between the germline ends. The CDR3 loop spans 14 amino acids. Germline V gene data show CDR1 as MNHEY and CDR2 as SVGEGT. The CDR3 protein is CASSYTPLRGEQYV. The CDR3 DNA reads TGTGCCAGCAGTTACACCCCCCTCAGGGGCGAGCAGTACGTC.

This clone was counted once. This chain links TRBV19 with TRBJ2-1; D gene unclear. The length of the CDR3 is 13 residues. Trimming removed 5 bases from V and 4 bases from J, with 9 bases in between. Looked up from germline, CDR1 is LNHDA and CDR2 is SQIVND (reference sequence). The DNA of the CDR3 is TGTGCCAGTAGTCTCCGGTCATACAATGAGCAGTTCTTC. Amino acids: CASSLRSYNEQFF.

This sequence joins TRBV7-9 and TRBJ2-7, with D hard to call. The CDR3 consists of 12 residues. V lost 6 bases and J lost 0, with 6 bases in between. Germline CDR1 and CDR2: SEHNR and FQNEAQ (reference sequence). CDR3 nucleotide sequence: TGTGCCAGCAGTCCTAGCTCCTACGAGCAGTACTTC. Residues: CASSPSSYEQYF.

This clone turned up a few times. The rearrangement uses TRBV5-1 and TRBJ2-3; D may be TRBD1 or TRBD2 (5 bases each). Germline V CDR1 and CDR2: SGHRS, YFSETQ. The CDR3 sequence is 16 residues long. With 4 bases removed from V and 2 bases from J, the gap between germline ends came to 17 bases. Written as DNA, the CDR3 is TGCGCCAGCAGCGGAGCCGGGACCCCAGACACAGATACGCAGTATTTT. Protein: CASSGAGTPDTDTQYF. The entire variable domain, with the rest obtained from reference TRBV5-1 and TRBJ2-3, is as follows: KAGVTQTPRYLIKTRGQQVTLSCSPISGHRSVSWYQQTPGQGLQFLFEYFSETQRNKGNFPGRFSGRQFSNSRSEMNVSTLELGDSALYLCASSGAGTPDTDTQYFGPGTRLTVL.

The rearrangement uses TRBV12-5 and TRBJ1-1; D remains unclear. Trimming removed 2 bases at V and 6 bases at J, with 19 bases between. The CDR3 consists of 16 residues. In germline, CDR1 is LGHNT, CDR2 FRNRAP. The CDR3 loop is CASGLTRAPTSAEAFF. The CDR3 bases are TGTGCTAGTGGTTTGACCCGGGCCCCGACGTCAGCTGAAGCTTTCTTT.

This clone was seen more than once but under ten times. This chain uses TRBV5-1 with TRBJ1-5; D gene uncertain. Germline CDR1 SGHRS, CDR2 YFSETQ. This CDR3 comprises 15 residues. Trimming removed 4 bases at V and 4 bases at J, with 15 bases between. CDR3 bases: TGCGCCAGCAGCCTCCGAGCGGGAGAGAATCAGCCCCAGCATTTT. Its protein is CASSLRAGENQPQHF.

The chain is built from TRBV5-1 and TRBJ1-2, with 12 bases aligning to TRBD1. The CDR3 spans 15 residues. Germline CDR1 reads SGHRS; CDR2 reads YFSETQ. The V segment lost 4 bases and the J segment 4 bases; nucleotides outside the gene matches: 5. The CDR3 bases are TGCGCCAGCAGCAGCGGGACAGGGGGCGTCTATGGCTACACCTTC. This sequence encodes CASSSGTGGVYGYTF.

J is TRBJ1-2 and V is TRBV11-3, with D hard to call. The CDR3 is made up of 12 amino acids. Germline V CDR1 and CDR2: SGHNT, YENEEA. The V gene lost 5 bases and the J gene lost 8 bases, with 12 bases spanning the gap. The CDR3 sequence: CASSPDHKGYTF. The CDR3 coding sequence is TGTGCCAGCAGCCCGGACCACAAGGGCTACACCTTC.

The J gene is TRBJ2-5, the V gene TRBV5-6, with D unresolved. Trimming left V 0 bases short and J 2 bases short, with 8 bases between. Germline V gives CDR1 SGHDT, CDR2 YYEEEE. The CDR3 runs to 14 residues. The CDR3 spells CASSLEGMQETQYF. CDR3 coding DNA: TGTGCCAGCAGCTTGGAGGGAATGCAAGAGACCCAGTACTTC. The entire variable domain, with the rest obtained from reference TRBV5-6 and TRBJ2-5, is as follows: DAGVTQSPTHLIKTRGQQVTLRCSPKSGHDTVSWYQQALGQGPQFIFQYYEEEERQRGNFPDRFSGHQFPNYSSELNVNALLLGDSALYLCASSLEGMQETQYFGPGTRLLVL.

The chain uses TRBV5-8 and TRBJ2-2, with 13 bases identical to TRBD2. The CDR3 extends over 14 amino acids. CDR1 and CDR2 from the germline V gene are SGHTS and YDEGEE. J lost 9 bases, V lost 3 bases, and 2 bases had no gene match. The CDR3: CASSWTSGSRELFF. As DNA, the CDR3 is TGTGCCAGCAGCTGGACTAGCGGGAGCAGGGAGCTGTTTTTT.

This clone occurred a few times. The CDR3: CASSLLWDGQTQYF. Here the CDR3 DNA reads TGTGCCAGCAGCTTGTTGTGGGACGGTCAGACCCAGTACTTC. The chain couples TRBV11-2 to TRBJ2-5; tentatively, D is TRBD1 or TRBD2 (5 bases each). The CDR3 covers 14 residues. V lost 3 bases and J 6 bases, leaving 14 bases between the germline ends. Germline lookup yields CDR1 SGHAT and CDR2 FQNNGV.

This clone was recorded once. CDR3 in amino acids: CASSPLQNLRPQHF. For the CDR3, the DNA is TGTGCCAGCAGTCCCCTCCAAAACCTCCGGCCCCAGCATTTT. The rearrangement uses TRBV6-5 and TRBJ1-5; D is undetermined. The germline gives CDR1 MNHEY, CDR2 SVGAGI. CDR3 length equals 14 residues. V lost 5 bases and J lost 9, with 17 bases in between.

The CDR3 loop is CASSLAGGGQPQHF. CDR3 DNA sequence: TGTGCCAGCAGCTTGGCAGGGGGAGGTCAGCCCCAGCATTTT. The chain couples TRBV5-6 to TRBJ1-5, with 7 bases matching TRBD1. V was clipped by 0 bases and J by 6 bases; unmatched bases: 3. The V gene's germline CDR1 is SGHDT and CDR2 YYEEEE. The length of the CDR3 is 14 residues.

This clone was seen a handful of times. This chain joins TRBV5-1 and TRBJ2-7; D ambiguous. Deletions cut 2 bases from V and 3 bases from J, with 9 bases between. The CDR3 runs 13 residues. The germline V gene encodes CDR1 SGHRS and CDR2 YFSETQ. The CDR3 DNA reads as TGCGCCAGCAGCTTTGACGGAAACTACGAGCAGTACTTC. Translating it yields CASSFDGNYEQYF.

The J gene is TRBJ2-7, the V gene TRBV29-1; D may be TRBD2 (5 bases). The CDR3 is made up of 12 amino acids. Germline V gives CDR1 SQVTM, CDR2 ANQGSEA. The ends were cut back, 6 bases at V and 4 bases at J, with 13 bases in the middle. The CDR3 nucleotides are TGCAGCGTCCCCTCCGGCGGGTACGAGCAGTACTTC. Translation: CSVPSGGYEQYF.

The chain combines TRBV6-5 with TRBJ1-2, with TRBD1 matching 8 bases. V shed 6 bases, J shed 5 bases, and the junction held 11 bases outside the gene matches. The CDR3 is 15 amino acids. Looked up from germline, CDR1 is MNHEY and CDR2 is SVGAGI. The CDR3 DNA is TGTGCCAGCAGGGCCCGGACAGGGCTGGGGTATGGCTACACCTTC. It is translated as CASRARTGLGYGYTF.